Listed below are T cell receptor beta chains from one sample, sequenced in a study of regulatory dendritic cells for organ transplantation. Data came from immunoSEQ multiplex PCR; TCRdb stores just in-frame clones and leaves some out. The profile covers 20,000 to 25,000 clones, with approximately 85% appearing a single time and about 0.68% taken by the ten largest. Their specific antigens are unknown. The sample consisted of naive CD4+ T cells from blood cultured with regulatory dendritic cells. These receptors were obtained from a human donor in good health. The CDR3 runs from the conserved cysteine through the conserved F or W. Each record gives: D gene, V gene, clone size, J gene, CDR3 DNA, CDR3 protein. D genes are given only for firm matches. Clone sizes are given selectively: once, few, many, or a class where the clone is expanded.

d_call: -; v_call: TRBV19; clone_size: -; j_call: TRBJ2-5; cdr3_nt: TGTGCCAGTAGTTTACCCCTGACAGCAAACGGGAGAGAGACCCAGTACTTC; cdr3_aa: CASSLPLTANGRETQYF
d_call: -; v_call: TRBV7-8; clone_size: -; j_call: TRBJ1-2; cdr3_nt: TGTGCCAGCAGCTATAACAGGGTGAACCGTTATGGCTACACCTTC; cdr3_aa: CASSYNRVNRYGYTF
d_call: -; v_call: TRBV5-1; clone_size: -; j_call: TRBJ2-7; cdr3_nt: TGCGCCAGCAGATTTACCGAGACTCGTACGGGGGAGCAGTACTTC; cdr3_aa: CASRFTETRTGEQYF
d_call: TRBD2; v_call: TRBV6-1; clone_size: -; j_call: TRBJ2-7; cdr3_nt: TGTGCCAGCAAAACCCTAGCGGACTCCTACGAGCAGTACTTC; cdr3_aa: CASKTLADSYEQYF
d_call: TRBD1; v_call: TRBV27; clone_size: -; j_call: TRBJ2-7; cdr3_nt: TGTGCCAGCAGTTTTACCGCTATAGTTTATTTCAGGGGGACCTCCTACGAGCAGTACTTC; cdr3_aa: CASSFTAIVYFRGTSYEQYF
d_call: -; v_call: TRBV11-2; clone_size: -; j_call: TRBJ1-1; cdr3_nt: TGTGCCAGCAGGCCGATTTGGGGGGACCCCCCTGAAGCTTTCTTT; cdr3_aa: CASRPIWGDPPEAFF
d_call: -; v_call: TRBV30; clone_size: -; j_call: TRBJ1-2; cdr3_nt: TGTGCCTGGAATCGGGCTCTATCTAAGGGGTACACCTTC; cdr3_aa: CAWNRALSKGYTF
d_call: -; v_call: TRBV7-8; clone_size: -; j_call: TRBJ1-1; cdr3_nt: TGTGCCAGCAGCTTAGGACAGGTGAACACTGAAGCTTTCTTT; cdr3_aa: CASSLGQVNTEAFF
d_call: TRBD2; v_call: TRBV29-1; clone_size: once; j_call: TRBJ2-7; cdr3_nt: TGCAGCGTTGCTAGCGGCTCCTACGAGCAGTACTTC; cdr3_aa: CSVASGSYEQYF
d_call: -; v_call: TRBV2; clone_size: few; j_call: TRBJ1-2; cdr3_nt: TGTGCCAGCAGTGAACCGGATGGCTACACCTTC; cdr3_aa: CASSEPDGYTF
d_call: -; v_call: TRBV6-1; clone_size: -; j_call: TRBJ2-7; cdr3_nt: TGTGCCAGCAGTGAAACGAGGGAATCCGAGCAGTACTTC; cdr3_aa: CASSETRESEQYF
d_call: -; v_call: TRBV15; clone_size: -; j_call: TRBJ1-2; cdr3_nt: TGTGCCACCAGCAGAGCCCAGACCGGGGGCTATGGCTACACCTTC; cdr3_aa: CATSRAQTGGYGYTF
d_call: -; v_call: TRBV7-2; clone_size: -; j_call: TRBJ1-2; cdr3_nt: TGTGCCAGCAGCTTCAAGCAAGGGATCTATGGCTACACCTTC; cdr3_aa: CASSFKQGIYGYTF
d_call: -; v_call: TRBV4-1; clone_size: -; j_call: TRBJ1-4; cdr3_nt: TGCGCCAGCAGCCAAGAAGCGGCTCCAACTAATGAAAAACTGTTTTTT; cdr3_aa: CASSQEAAPTNEKLFF
d_call: TRBD1; v_call: TRBV2; clone_size: -; j_call: TRBJ1-4; cdr3_nt: TGTGCCAGCAGTGTGACAGGGGTCGAAAAACTGTTTTTT; cdr3_aa: CASSVTGVEKLFF
d_call: -; v_call: TRBV18; clone_size: -; j_call: TRBJ1-2; cdr3_nt: TGTGCCAGCTCACCACTACAGGGTTTCTATGGCTACACCTTC; cdr3_aa: CASSPLQGFYGYTF
d_call: -; v_call: TRBV6-6; clone_size: -; j_call: TRBJ1-1; cdr3_nt: TGTGCCAGCAGACCCCGGGGGGCATTGAGCACTGAAGCTTTCTTT; cdr3_aa: CASRPRGALSTEAFF
d_call: TRBD1; v_call: TRBV18; clone_size: -; j_call: TRBJ1-1; cdr3_nt: TGTGCCAGCTCACCCGGGAGACAGGGGGCTCCCACTGAAGCTTTCTTT; cdr3_aa: CASSPGRQGAPTEAFF
d_call: -; v_call: TRBV2; clone_size: -; j_call: TRBJ1-4; cdr3_nt: TGTGCCAGCAGCATGCAGGGTCTCGATGAAAAACTGTTTTTT; cdr3_aa: CASSMQGLDEKLFF
d_call: -; v_call: TRBV6-6; clone_size: -; j_call: TRBJ2-7; cdr3_nt: TGTGCCAGCAGTTACATTACTGGGTATTACGAGCAGTACTTC; cdr3_aa: CASSYITGYYEQYF
d_call: TRBD2; v_call: TRBV18; clone_size: -; j_call: TRBJ2-3; cdr3_nt: TGTGCCAGCTCCCCCGATGGGGCGCTAGCGGGAAATACGCAGTATTTT; cdr3_aa: CASSPDGALAGNTQYF
d_call: -; v_call: TRBV19; clone_size: -; j_call: TRBJ2-1; cdr3_nt: TGTGCCAGTACGAGGACAAACCCTATCGATGAGCAGTTCTTC; cdr3_aa: CASTRTNPIDEQFF
d_call: -; v_call: TRBV15; clone_size: -; j_call: TRBJ2-7; cdr3_nt: TGTGCCACCAGCAGAGCCAGGGCCGAGCAGTACTTC; cdr3_aa: CATSRARAEQYF
d_call: TRBD1; v_call: TRBV28; clone_size: few; j_call: TRBJ1-5; cdr3_nt: TGTGCCAGCAGTTTGAGCGGGACAGGCTCGACCCAGCATTTT; cdr3_aa: CASSLSGTGSTQHF
d_call: -; v_call: TRBV12-5; clone_size: -; j_call: TRBJ1-4; cdr3_nt: TGTGCTAGTGGTTTTCACAGTCGTAATGAAAAACTGTTTTTT; cdr3_aa: CASGFHSRNEKLFF
d_call: -; v_call: TRBV9; clone_size: -; j_call: TRBJ2-2; cdr3_nt: TGTGCCAGCAGCGCCCTCTTCGGGGCCGGGGAGCTGTTTTTT; cdr3_aa: CASSALFGAGELFF
d_call: TRBD1; v_call: TRBV18; clone_size: -; j_call: TRBJ2-7; cdr3_nt: TGTGCCAGCTCCCTCGGACAGGGGGCTCAAGAGCAGTACTTC; cdr3_aa: CASSLGQGAQEQYF
d_call: -; v_call: TRBV4-3; clone_size: -; j_call: TRBJ2-7; cdr3_nt: TGCGCCAGCAGCCAAGTGGTCGGCTCCTACGAGCAGTACTTC; cdr3_aa: CASSQVVGSYEQYF
d_call: -; v_call: TRBV6-1; clone_size: -; j_call: TRBJ2-2; cdr3_nt: TGTGCCAGCAGTGAATCCCTGATCCCGGGGGTTATCACCGGGGAGCTGTTTTTT; cdr3_aa: CASSESLIPGVITGELFF
d_call: -; v_call: TRBV30; clone_size: once; j_call: TRBJ1-2; cdr3_nt: TGTGCCTGGAGTAAAGTTGTGGGGGGCTACACCTTC; cdr3_aa: CAWSKVVGGYTF
d_call: TRBD1; v_call: TRBV6-5; clone_size: -; j_call: TRBJ1-2; cdr3_nt: TGTGCCAGCAGGCCCGCGGCAGGGGGGCCCATCGGCTACACCTTC; cdr3_aa: CASRPAAGGPIGYTF
d_call: TRBD2; v_call: TRBV28; clone_size: -; j_call: TRBJ2-7; cdr3_nt: TGTGCCAGCAGAGAACTAGCGGGAGGATCGTACGAGCAGTACTTC; cdr3_aa: CASRELAGGSYEQYF
d_call: -; v_call: TRBV18; clone_size: -; j_call: TRBJ2-2; cdr3_nt: TGTGCCAGCTCACCACGTAGCGGAATCACCGGGGAGCTGTTTTTT; cdr3_aa: CASSPRSGITGELFF
d_call: TRBD1; v_call: TRBV7-2; clone_size: -; j_call: TRBJ2-2; cdr3_nt: TGTGCCAGCAGCTTGGTATCACAGGGGGCTAATAACGGGGAGCTGTTTTTT; cdr3_aa: CASSLVSQGANNGELFF
d_call: -; v_call: TRBV6-5; clone_size: -; j_call: TRBJ1-1; cdr3_nt: TGTGCCAGCAGAGGGACACCCCCAAGGTGGACTGAAGCTTTCTTT; cdr3_aa: CASRGTPPRWTEAFF
d_call: -; v_call: TRBV6-1; clone_size: -; j_call: TRBJ1-2; cdr3_nt: TGTGCCAGCAGTGACAGCTATGGCTACACCTTC; cdr3_aa: CASSDSYGYTF
d_call: -; v_call: TRBV4-3; clone_size: -; j_call: TRBJ2-2; cdr3_nt: TGCGCCAGCAGCCAAGCCCTTCTCACCGGGGAGCTGTTTTTT; cdr3_aa: CASSQALLTGELFF
d_call: TRBD1; v_call: TRBV28; clone_size: -; j_call: TRBJ1-1; cdr3_nt: TGTGCCAGCAGTGGGCACCGGGACAGGGGTCGGCCTGAAGCTTTCTTT; cdr3_aa: CASSGHRDRGRPEAFF
d_call: TRBD2; v_call: TRBV7-8; clone_size: few; j_call: TRBJ2-1; cdr3_nt: TGTGCCAGCAGCTTAGATCTGCGGACTAGAGACAATGAGCAGTTCTTC; cdr3_aa: CASSLDLRTRDNEQFF
d_call: -; v_call: TRBV15; clone_size: -; j_call: TRBJ1-3; cdr3_nt: TGTGCCACCAGCAGGGACCTGGGGGGAAACACCATATATTTT; cdr3_aa: CATSRDLGGNTIYF
d_call: TRBD1; v_call: TRBV6-6; clone_size: once; j_call: TRBJ1-1; cdr3_nt: TGTGCCAGCCGTCGGGACAGTTCGAACACTGAAGCTTTCTTT; cdr3_aa: CASRRDSSNTEAFF
d_call: -; v_call: TRBV7-9; clone_size: few; j_call: TRBJ2-7; cdr3_nt: TGTGCCAGCAGCTTAGGGGCAGGGAAGCAGTACTTC; cdr3_aa: CASSLGAGKQYF
d_call: TRBD2; v_call: TRBV7-2; clone_size: -; j_call: TRBJ2-1; cdr3_nt: TGTGCCAGCAGCTTAGTCACTAGCGGGAGTCTTAGGTACAATGAGCAGTTCTTC; cdr3_aa: CASSLVTSGSLRYNEQFF
d_call: TRBD1; v_call: TRBV4-1; clone_size: -; j_call: TRBJ1-4; cdr3_nt: TGCGCCAGCAGCCAGGGACAGGGGGCCTGGGGAGAAAAACTGTTTTTT; cdr3_aa: CASSQGQGAWGEKLFF
d_call: TRBD1; v_call: TRBV2; clone_size: -; j_call: TRBJ2-2; cdr3_nt: TGTGCCAGCAGTGTGACAGGGAGAAGTGCCGGGGAGCTGTTTTTT; cdr3_aa: CASSVTGRSAGELFF
d_call: -; v_call: TRBV27; clone_size: -; j_call: TRBJ1-1; cdr3_nt: TGTGCCAGCAGTTTCCGTGGCTACACTGAAGCTTTCTTT; cdr3_aa: CASSFRGYTEAFF
d_call: -; v_call: TRBV30; clone_size: -; j_call: TRBJ1-3; cdr3_nt: TGTGCCTGGCTTGGAAACACCATATATTTT; cdr3_aa: CAWLGNTIYF
d_call: TRBD1; v_call: TRBV6-5; clone_size: -; j_call: TRBJ2-7; cdr3_nt: TGTGCCAGCAGTTACGGGGGACAGGGGGACTACGAGCAGTACTTC; cdr3_aa: CASSYGGQGDYEQYF
d_call: -; v_call: TRBV27; clone_size: -; j_call: TRBJ2-2; cdr3_nt: TGTGCCAGCAGGGGGTTCGCGAACACCGGGGAGCTGTTTTTT; cdr3_aa: CASRGFANTGELFF
d_call: -; v_call: TRBV6-5; clone_size: -; j_call: TRBJ2-6; cdr3_nt: TGTGCCAGCAGTTACACGGGGCACGGGGCCAACGTCCTGACTTTC; cdr3_aa: CASSYTGHGANVLTF
d_call: TRBD1; v_call: TRBV5-4; clone_size: -; j_call: TRBJ2-7; cdr3_nt: TGTGCCAGCAGCCCGGGACAGACCTACGAGCAGTACTTC; cdr3_aa: CASSPGQTYEQYF
d_call: -; v_call: TRBV18; clone_size: -; j_call: TRBJ2-1; cdr3_nt: TGTGCCAGCTCACCACCCGGCAGGGTACCCAATGAGCAGTTCTTC; cdr3_aa: CASSPPGRVPNEQFF
d_call: TRBD2; v_call: TRBV11-3; clone_size: -; j_call: TRBJ2-3; cdr3_nt: TGTGCCAGCAGCTTAGATTGGACTAGCGTACAGTATTTT; cdr3_aa: CASSLDWTSVQYF
d_call: -; v_call: TRBV6-1; clone_size: -; j_call: TRBJ2-3; cdr3_nt: TGTGCCAGCAGTGAAAGATGGAAAGATACGCAGTATTTT; cdr3_aa: CASSERWKDTQYF
d_call: -; v_call: TRBV30; clone_size: -; j_call: TRBJ1-2; cdr3_nt: TGTGCCTGGAGTACAGGGAACTATGGCTACACCTTC; cdr3_aa: CAWSTGNYGYTF
d_call: -; v_call: TRBV9; clone_size: -; j_call: TRBJ2-5; cdr3_nt: TGTGCCAGCAGCGCCACTACCTTCCTGTCGCAAGAGACCCAGTACTTC; cdr3_aa: CASSATTFLSQETQYF
d_call: TRBD1; v_call: TRBV4-1; clone_size: -; j_call: TRBJ1-5; cdr3_nt: TGCGCCAGCAGCCAAGATACTTTGGGGGGACAGGGGAGGCATCAGCCCCAGCATTTT; cdr3_aa: CASSQDTLGGQGRHQPQHF